The rows below give T cell receptor beta chains drawn from one sample of a study of molecular identifiers for immune sequencing clone quantification. TCRdb independently ran MiXCR on the PCR reads; one entry per CDR3 protein. Of hundreds of thousands of distinct CDR3 sequences listed, less than 30% are singletons. The specimen was naive CD8+ T cells from blood, with Jurkat cell RNA spiked in. Receptors originate from a human donor in good health. Some libraries in this study had Jurkat cell RNA spiked in. Both conserved end residues are part of each CDR3. The order of the fields is D gene, clone size, V gene, J gene, CDR3 protein, CDR3 DNA. A D gene is named only where the DNA matches it firmly. Expanded clones are given a class, and other clones once, few, many or no size at all.

>-|-|TRBV13|TRBJ1-2
CASSSGGLNYGYTF
TGTGCCAGCAGCTCTGGCGGATTAAACTATGGCTACACCTTC
>-|many|TRBV11-2|TRBJ1-1
CASSLEMTLNTEAFF
TGTGCCAGCAGCTTAGAGATGACCTTGAACACTGAAGCTTTCTTT
>TRBD1|many|TRBV5-1|TRBJ2-3
CASSAEGGQGATDTQYF
TGCGCCAGCAGCGCCGAGGGAGGACAGGGGGCCACAGATACGCAGTATTTT
>-|few|TRBV16|TRBJ1-5
CASSHADPNQPQHF
TGTGCCAGCAGTCATGCGGACCCCAATCAGCCCCAGCATTTT
>TRBD1|-|TRBV4-3|TRBJ1-2
CASSQGDRGSYGYTF
TGCGCCAGCAGCCAAGGGGACAGGGGGTCCTATGGCTACACCTTC
>-|many|TRBV5-6|TRBJ2-3
CASSLRATGADTQYF
TGTGCCAGCAGCTTGCGAGCAACGGGGGCAGATACGCAGTATTTT
>-|many|TRBV29-1|TRBJ1-4
CSVDTMGEKLFF
TGCAGCGTTGATACGATGGGGGAAAAACTGTTTTTT
>-|few|TRBV12-3/TRBV12-4|TRBJ1-5
CASSLVGGGAHQPQHF
TGTGCCAGCAGTTTAGTGGGCGGGGGGGCGCATCAGCCCCAGCATTTT
>TRBD2|many|TRBV6-2/TRBV6-3|TRBJ2-3
CASSWERGADTQYF
TGTGCCAGCAGTTGGGAGCGGGGGGCAGATACGCAGTATTTT
>TRBD1|-|TRBV7-9|TRBJ1-2
CASSFVDRGHGYTF
TGTGCCAGCAGCTTCGTCGACAGGGGGCATGGCTACACCTTC
>-|-|TRBV19|TRBJ2-5
CASGIKRGQRRQETQYF
TGTGCCAGTGGTATCAAACGCGGACAGAGACGGCAAGAGACCCAGTACTTC
>-|-|TRBV24-1|TRBJ1-1
CTTSDLICKGDEAFF
TGTACCACCAGTGATTTGATTTGCAAGGGGGATGAAGCTTTCTTT
>-|many|TRBV6-2/TRBV6-3|TRBJ1-2
CASSYGVNYTF
TGTGCCAGCAGTTACGGTGTCAACTACACCTTC
>TRBD2|-|TRBV5-6|TRBJ2-5
CASSLAPSGGLQETQYF
TGTGCCAGCAGCTTGGCGCCTAGCGGGGGGCTGCAAGAGACCCAGTACTTC
>-|few|TRBV19|TRBJ2-1
CASSPDRFEIGGREQFF
TGTGCCAGTAGTCCCGATCGGTTCGAGATAGGGGGGCGAGAGCAGTTCTTC
>-|-|TRBV5-1|TRBJ2-7
CASSFPTTGTYEQYF
TGCGCCAGCAGCTTCCCTACGACTGGAACCTACGAGCAGTACTTC
>-|many|TRBV2|TRBJ1-5
CASSEQGPHNNQPQHF
TGTGCCAGCAGTGAACAAGGCCCGCATAACAATCAGCCCCAGCATTTT
>TRBD2|many|TRBV7-9|TRBJ2-1
CASSQRPGLAGGPDEQFF
TGTGCCAGCAGCCAACGGCCGGGACTAGCGGGAGGGCCTGATGAGCAGTTCTTC
>-|-|TRBV12-2|TRBJ1-5
CARRLAIYQPQHF
TGTGCAAGGCGCTTAGCGATTTATCAGCCCCAGCATTTT
>TRBD2|many|TRBV7-9|TRBJ2-3
CASSPIAGWQYF
TGTGCCAGCAGCCCGATAGCGGGGTGGCAGTATTTT
>-|-|TRBV15|TRBJ2-7
CATSRKRGGNYEQYF
TGTGCCACCAGCAGAAAAAGAGGGGGTAACTACGAGCAGTACTTC
>-|few|TRBV6-5|TRBJ1-1
CASSYSRPIGTEAFF
TGTGCCAGCAGTTACTCCAGGCCCATCGGGACTGAAGCTTTCTTT
>-|many|TRBV29-1|TRBJ1-1
CSVLGRNRNTEAFF
TGCAGCGTTCTAGGCAGGAACCGTAACACTGAAGCTTTCTTT
>-|many|TRBV29-1|TRBJ2-2
CSVELINTGELFF
TGCAGCGTTGAACTAATCAACACCGGGGAGCTGTTTTTT
>TRBD1|-|TRBV7-9|TRBJ2-5
CASSGTGRETQYF
TGTGCCAGCAGCGGGACAGGGAGGGAGACCCAGTACTTC
>TRBD1|few|TRBV28|TRBJ1-2
CASSTRDSSNYGYTF
TGTGCCAGCAGTACCCGGGACAGCAGTAACTATGGCTACACCTTC
>-|many|TRBV11-2|TRBJ2-3
CASRTVTSPDTQYF
TGTGCCAGCCGAACCGTGACTAGTCCGGATACGCAGTATTTT
>-|-|TRBV30|TRBJ1-1
CAWSPLATEAFF
TGTGCCTGGAGTCCCCTTGCCACTGAAGCTTTCTTT
>-|many|TRBV10-3|TRBJ2-7
CAISVELYEQYF
TGTGCCATCAGTGTGGAACTGTACGAGCAGTACTTC
>-|many|TRBV29-1|TRBJ2-3
CSVDSDLRTDTQYF
TGCAGCGTTGATTCGGATCTGCGCACAGATACGCAGTATTTT
>-|few|TRBV27|TRBJ2-7
CASSLRGRTYYEQYF
TGTGCCAGCAGTTTAAGAGGGAGGACGTACTACGAGCAGTACTTC
>TRBD2|-|TRBV11-2|TRBJ2-5
CASSLDPEAGEYQETQYF
TGTGCCAGCAGCTTAGACCCCGAGGCGGGGGAGTATCAAGAGACCCAGTACTTC
>TRBD2|many|TRBV4-3|TRBJ2-1
CASSQGLAGRGSYNEQFF
TGCGCCAGCAGCCAGGGACTAGCGGGACGAGGCTCCTACAATGAGCAGTTCTTC
>-|many|TRBV29-1|TRBJ1-1
CSVIQGTEAFF
TGCAGCGTGATACAGGGCACTGAAGCTTTCTTT
>-|-|TRBV25-1|TRBJ2-5
CASSEAGPMDSQETQYF
TGTGCCAGCAGTGAGGCGGGGCCAATGGATTCACAAGAGACCCAGTACTTC
>-|few|TRBV7-6|TRBJ1-5
CASSPDQYQPQHF
TGTGCCAGCAGCCCAGACCAGTATCAGCCCCAGCATTTT
>TRBD2|-|TRBV7-3|TRBJ2-3
CASSLFGGRAGTDTQYF
TGTGCCAGCAGCTTATTTGGCGGGAGGGCCGGCACAGATACGCAGTATTTT
>TRBD1|few|TRBV3-1|TRBJ2-7
CASSQGQGVREQYF
TGTGCCAGCAGCCAAGGACAGGGGGTTCGGGAGCAGTACTTC
>-|-|TRBV7-2|TRBJ1-4
CASSVSAVGGGKLFF
TGTGCCAGCAGCGTATCAGCGGTCGGGGGGGGAAAACTGTTTTTT
>TRBD2|many|TRBV5-6|TRBJ2-1
CASSLVLADLYNEQFF
TGTGCCAGCAGCTTGGTACTAGCGGACCTTTACAATGAGCAGTTCTTC
>-|few|TRBV4-2|TRBJ2-2
CASSPPGHTNTGELFF
TGTGCCAGCAGCCCACCGGGACATACGAACACCGGGGAGCTGTTTTTT
>TRBD2|few|TRBV11-2|TRBJ2-3
CASRRGVAGRGSDTQYF
TGTGCCAGCCGCCGGGGGGTAGCGGGACGGGGGTCAGATACGCAGTATTTT
>TRBD1|many|TRBV10-3|TRBJ2-3
CAIKDQGGTTDTQYF
TGTGCCATCAAGGATCAAGGGGGCACGACAGATACGCAGTATTTT
>TRBD1|many|TRBV7-9|TRBJ1-1
CASSLVTGVPEAFF
TGTGCCAGCAGCTTAGTAACAGGGGTTCCTGAAGCTTTCTTT
>-|few|TRBV15|TRBJ2-3
CATSWPQATDTQYF
TGTGCCACCTCCTGGCCCCAGGCCACAGATACGCAGTATTTT
>-|-|TRBV6-5|TRBJ2-7
CASSYSLRGEQYF
TGTGCCAGCAGTTACTCCCTTAGGGGCGAGCAGTACTTC
>-|many|TRBV4-3|TRBJ2-3
CASSQGGSLSTDTQYF
TGCGCCAGCAGCCAAGGGGGTAGCTTAAGCACAGATACGCAGTATTTT
>-|-|TRBV6-2/TRBV6-3|TRBJ2-1
CASSYLAFHEQFF
TGTGCCAGCAGTTACTTGGCTTTCCATGAGCAGTTCTTC
>TRBD1|-|TRBV7-2|TRBJ1-2
CASSLVGLGQGDGYTF
TGTGCCAGCAGCTTAGTAGGATTGGGACAGGGAGACGGCTACACCTTC
>-|few|TRBV6-1|TRBJ1-5
CATIGRAGALNSNQPQHF
TGTGCCACCATTGGTCGGGCAGGGGCATTGAATAGCAATCAGCCCCAGCATTTT
>-|-|TRBV21-1|TRBJ2-1
CASSKALRGRSYNEQFF
TGTGCCAGCAGCAAAGCCCTGCGCGGACGCTCCTACAATGAGCAGTTCTTC
>-|few|TRBV2|TRBJ2-7
CASSDLPSYEQYF
TGTGCCAGCAGTGATCTTCCGTCCTACGAGCAGTACTTC
>-|-|TRBV27|TRBJ1-4
CASSYGATNEKLFF
TGTGCCAGCAGTTATGGGGCAACTAATGAAAAACTGTTTTTT